A selection of T cell receptor beta chains follows, all from one sample in a study of cytomegalovirus exposure and HLA in healthy donors. Sequencing used immunoSEQ multiplex PCR; TCRdb keeps in-frame clones, though not all of them. The data hold roughly 99,000 clones, with roughly 73% observed a single time. The sample consisted of PBMCs. The receptors shown here come from a woman in her thirties or forties in good health and CMV-seronegative. CDR3s include the opening cysteine and the closing phenylalanine or tryptophan. D genes are given only for firm matches. A clone size is listed for some rows: how often the clone was seen (once, few, many), or a class if it is expanded.

J gene | V gene | clone size | D gene | CDR3 protein | CDR3 DNA
TRBJ2-1 | TRBV30 | . | TRBD2 | CAWHRLAGDNEQFF | TGTGCCTGGCACCGACTAGCGGGGGACAATGAGCAGTTCTTC
TRBJ2-5 | TRBV7-7 | . | TRBD1 | CASSARQGEETQYF | TGTGCCAGCAGTGCAAGACAGGGCGAAGAGACCCAGTACTTC
TRBJ1-6 | TRBV19 | . | . | CASSIRGGNSPLHF | TGTGCCAGTAGTATTAGGGGCGGTAATTCACCCCTCCACTTT
TRBJ1-2 | TRBV9 | . | TRBD1 | CASSVGQGDGYTF | TGTGCCAGCAGCGTAGGACAGGGGGACGGCTACACCTTC
TRBJ1-1 | TRBV5-4 | . | . | CASRLNIGNTEAFF | TGTGCCAGCAGGCTGAATATCGGGAACACTGAAGCTTTCTTT
TRBJ1-2 | TRBV9 | few | TRBD1 | CASSGTTGATRYTF | TGTGCCAGCAGCGGCACTACAGGGGCGACGCGCTACACCTTC
TRBJ2-1 | TRBV4-3 | . | . | CASSRGEAFGQFF | TGCGCCAGCAGCCGGGGGGAAGCTTTCGGGCAGTTCTTC
TRBJ1-5 | TRBV10-3 | few | TRBD1 | CAISDRISNQPQHF | TGTGCCATCTCGGACAGGATTAGCAATCAGCCCCAGCATTTT
TRBJ1-5 | TRBV30 | . | TRBD1 | CAWRPTGASNQPQHF | TGTGCCTGGAGGCCGACAGGGGCGAGCAATCAGCCCCAGCATTTT
TRBJ2-3 | TRBV9 | . | . | CASSVRGDGTDTQYF | TGTGCCAGCAGCGTCAGGGGAGACGGCACAGATACGCAGTATTTT
TRBJ1-6 | TRBV28 | . | TRBD1 | CASTTGQGLSSYNSPLHF | TGTGCCAGCACCACAGGACAGGGGCTTAGCTCCTATAATTCACCCCTCCACTTT
TRBJ1-1 | TRBV10-3 | . | . | CATSFESGLGTEAFF | TGTGCCACCAGCTTCGAATCAGGGTTGGGCACTGAAGCTTTCTTT
TRBJ1-4 | TRBV7-2 | . | . | CASSRGGGKLFF | TGTGCCAGCAGCCGGGGCGGGGGTAAACTGTTTTTT
TRBJ1-2 | TRBV7-9 | . | TRBD1 | CASSSPFGQDYPYGYTF | TGTGCCAGCAGCTCACCATTCGGACAGGACTACCCCTATGGCTACACCTTC
TRBJ2-1 | TRBV6-6 | few | TRBD2 | CASSGGGAANEQFF | TGTGCCAGCAGTGGCGGGGGGGCGGCTAATGAGCAGTTCTTC
TRBJ2-7 | TRBV5-4 | . | . | CASSWAARGDYEQYF | TGTGCCAGCAGCTGGGCCGCCAGGGGGGACTACGAGCAGTACTTC
TRBJ2-3 | TRBV13 | . | TRBD1 | CASSSLGQSTDTQYF | TGTGCCAGCAGCTCCCTGGGACAGAGCACAGATACGCAGTATTTT
TRBJ2-1 | TRBV10-3 | . | TRBD2 | CAITSSGGYNEQFF | TGTGCCATCACTTCTAGCGGGGGGTACAATGAGCAGTTCTTC
TRBJ2-3 | TRBV7-8 | . | TRBD2 | CASRTSSGTDTQYF | TGTGCCAGCAGGACTAGCTCTGGCACAGATACGCAGTATTTT
TRBJ1-4 | TRBV4-3 | few | TRBD1 | CASSQFGTGDEKLFF | TGCGCCAGCAGCCAATTTGGGACAGGGGATGAAAAACTGTTTTTT
TRBJ1-2 | TRBV19 | few | TRBD1 | CASRFQGAIANYGYTF | TGTGCCAGTAGATTTCAGGGGGCCATAGCTAACTATGGCTACACCTTC
TRBJ1-5 | TRBV27 | . | . | CASAQGYSNQPQHF | TGTGCCAGCGCGCAGGGTTATAGCAATCAGCCCCAGCATTTT
TRBJ1-1 | TRBV30 | . | . | CAWSVQGATEAFF | TGTGCCTGGAGTGTACAGGGCGCAACTGAAGCTTTCTTT
TRBJ1-1 | TRBV4-2 | once | . | CASSQVSSVFTEAFF | TGTGCCAGCAGCCAAGTCTCCAGCGTGTTCACTGAAGCTTTCTTT
TRBJ2-1 | TRBV4-1 | medium-sized | TRBD2 | CASRQNLFGLARNEQFF | TGCGCCAGCAGACAAAACCTTTTCGGACTAGCTCGCAATGAGCAGTTCTTC
TRBJ2-2 | TRBV2 | . | TRBD2 | CASSARGGPNTGELFF | TGTGCCAGCAGTGCGCGCGGGGGGCCAAACACCGGGGAGCTGTTTTTT
TRBJ2-3 | TRBV5-1 | . | . | CASNGENTDTQYF | TGCGCCAGCAACGGGGAGAACACAGATACGCAGTATTTT
TRBJ2-1 | TRBV5-4 | . | TRBD1 | CASSSRGNEQFF | TGTGCCAGCAGCTCCAGGGGGAATGAGCAGTTCTTC
TRBJ2-5 | TRBV19 | . | . | CASSPGQGYETQYF | TGTGCCAGTTCTCCGGGGCAGGGGTACGAGACCCAGTACTTC
TRBJ2-3 | TRBV6-5 | . | TRBD2 | CASSYSYSGGANTQYF | TGTGCCAGCAGTTACTCTTATAGCGGGGGGGCGAATACGCAGTATTTT
TRBJ2-3 | TRBV7-2 | . | TRBD1 | CASSFGTGKDTQYF | TGTGCCAGCAGCTTCGGGACAGGCAAAGATACGCAGTATTTT
TRBJ2-3 | TRBV2 | . | . | CASSENRDTDTQYF | TGTGCCAGCAGTGAAAACAGGGACACAGATACGCAGTATTTT
TRBJ2-7 | TRBV19 | . | TRBD2 | CASSREAYEQYF | TGTGCCAGTAGCCGGGAGGCCTACGAGCAGTACTTC
TRBJ1-1 | TRBV9 | . | . | CASSRDSPEAFF | TGTGCCAGCAGCCGGGATTCCCCTGAAGCTTTCTTT
TRBJ2-2 | TRBV7-8 | . | TRBD1 | CASGHGGGTGGTGELFF | TGTGCCAGCGGCCATGGGGGTGGGACAGGGGGCACCGGGGAGCTGTTTTTT
TRBJ1-2 | TRBV7-3 | . | TRBD1 | CASSPRAGGDGYTF | TGTGCCAGCAGCCCTCGAGCAGGGGGAGATGGCTACACCTTC
TRBJ2-6 | TRBV19 | . | TRBD1 | CASTLPGQGSGANVLTF | TGTGCCAGTACCTTACCGGGACAGGGTTCTGGGGCCAACGTCCTGACTTTC
TRBJ1-3 | TRBV6-1 | . | . | CASRSGISSGNTIYF | TGTGCCAGCAGGTCGGGGATCAGCTCTGGAAACACCATATATTTT
TRBJ1-1 | TRBV5-8 | . | . | CASSRDKTEAFF | TGTGCCAGCAGCCGCGATAAGACTGAAGCTTTCTTT
TRBJ1-1 | TRBV7-7 | . | . | CASSPYPGNTEAFF | TGTGCTAGCAGCCCTTATCCAGGGAACACTGAAGCTTTCTTT
TRBJ2-7 | TRBV6-6 | . | TRBD2 | CASSYEGTSGEQYF | TGTGCCAGCAGTTACGAAGGGACTAGCGGCGAGCAGTACTTC
TRBJ2-7 | TRBV15 | . | . | CATSPPWGRNYEQYF | TGTGCCACCAGCCCCCCGTGGGGCAGAAACTACGAGCAGTACTTC
TRBJ1-6 | TRBV5-5 | . | . | CASSLGGGVLGNSPLHF | TGTGCCAGCAGCTTGGGAGGAGGGGTCCTAGGGAATTCACCCCTCCACTTT
TRBJ2-3 | TRBV15 | . | TRBD2 | CATSGGTSGGLNSDTQYF | TGTGCCACCAGCGGAGGGACTAGCGGGGGGTTGAACTCAGATACGCAGTATTTT
TRBJ1-6 | TRBV5-6 | . | . | CASSLDTHNSPLHF | TGTGCCAGCAGCTTGGACACGCATAATTCACCCCTCCACTTT
TRBJ2-5 | TRBV13 | . | TRBD1 | CASTPDRDFETQYF | TGTGCCAGCACCCCGGACAGGGATTTTGAGACCCAGTACTTC
TRBJ1-2 | TRBV19 | . | TRBD1 | CASSPGPGQNYGYTF | TGTGCCAGTAGCCCAGGCCCGGGACAGAACTATGGCTACACCTTC
TRBJ2-5 | TRBV7-2 | . | TRBD1 | CASSLVTGGEETQYF | TGTGCCAGCAGCTTAGTGACAGGGGGGGAAGAGACCCAGTACTTC
TRBJ1-5 | TRBV19 | . | . | CASGGQNQPQHF | TGTGCCTCGGGCGGGCAAAATCAGCCCCAGCATTTT